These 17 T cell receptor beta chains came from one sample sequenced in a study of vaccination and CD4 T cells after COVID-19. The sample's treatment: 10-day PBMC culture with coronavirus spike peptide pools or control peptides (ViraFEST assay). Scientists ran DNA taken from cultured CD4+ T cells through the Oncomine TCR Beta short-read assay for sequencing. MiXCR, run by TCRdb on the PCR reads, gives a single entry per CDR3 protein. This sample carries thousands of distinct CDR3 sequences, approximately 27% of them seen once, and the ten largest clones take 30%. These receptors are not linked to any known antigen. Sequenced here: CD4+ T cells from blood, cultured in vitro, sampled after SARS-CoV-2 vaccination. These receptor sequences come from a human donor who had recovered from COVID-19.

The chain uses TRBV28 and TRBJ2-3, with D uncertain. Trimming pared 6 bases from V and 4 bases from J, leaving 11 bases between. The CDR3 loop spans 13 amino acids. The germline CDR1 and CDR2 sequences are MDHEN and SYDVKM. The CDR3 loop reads CASRQNSPDTQYF. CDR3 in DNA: TGTGCCAGCAGGCAAAACTCCCCAGATACGCAGTATTTT. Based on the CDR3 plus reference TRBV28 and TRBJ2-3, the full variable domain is DVKVTQSSRYLVKRTGEKVFLECVQDMDHENMFWYRQDPGLGLRLIYFSYDVKMKEKGDIPEGYSVSREKKERFSLILESASTNQTSMYLCASRQNSPDTQYFGPGTRLTVL.

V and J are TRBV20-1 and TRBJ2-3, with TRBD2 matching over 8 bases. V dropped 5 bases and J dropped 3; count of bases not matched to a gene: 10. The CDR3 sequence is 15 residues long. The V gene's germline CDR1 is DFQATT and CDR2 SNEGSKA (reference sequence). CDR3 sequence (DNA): TGCAGTGCTGGCTCGACGGGGGGGTGGACAGATACGCAGTATTTT. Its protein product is CSAGSTGGWTDTQYF.

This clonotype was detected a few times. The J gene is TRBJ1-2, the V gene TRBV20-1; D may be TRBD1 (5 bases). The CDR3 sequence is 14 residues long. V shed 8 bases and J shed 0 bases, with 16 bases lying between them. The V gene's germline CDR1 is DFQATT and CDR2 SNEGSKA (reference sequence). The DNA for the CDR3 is TGCAGTCCGGGCTTGGGACCGACTAACTATGGCTACACCTTC. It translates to CSPGLGPTNYGYTF.

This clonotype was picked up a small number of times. The CDR3 bases are TGTGCCAGCAGACAGGATTTGAACACTGAAGCTTTCTTT. Amino acids: CASRQDLNTEAFF. The chain combines TRBV6-2 or TRBV6-3 with TRBJ1-1; possibly TRBD1 for D (5 bases). V was cut by 6 bases and J by 0 bases, with 8 bases left in between. The germline CDR1 and CDR2 sequences are MNHEY and SVGEGT. The CDR3 spans 13 residues.

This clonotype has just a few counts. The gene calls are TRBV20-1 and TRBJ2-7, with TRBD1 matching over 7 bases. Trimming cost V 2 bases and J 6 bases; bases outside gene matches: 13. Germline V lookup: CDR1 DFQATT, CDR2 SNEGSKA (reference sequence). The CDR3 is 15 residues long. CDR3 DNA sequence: TGCAGTGCTAGACCCGGGACAGATATCCGGGGCGAGCAGTACTTC. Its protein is CSARPGTDIRGEQYF.

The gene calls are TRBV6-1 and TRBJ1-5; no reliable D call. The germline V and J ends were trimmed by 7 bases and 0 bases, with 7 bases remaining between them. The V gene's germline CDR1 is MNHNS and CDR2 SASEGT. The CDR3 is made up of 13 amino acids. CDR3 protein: CASMAFSNQPQHF. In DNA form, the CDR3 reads TGTGCCAGCATGGCCTTTAGCAATCAGCCCCAGCATTTT.

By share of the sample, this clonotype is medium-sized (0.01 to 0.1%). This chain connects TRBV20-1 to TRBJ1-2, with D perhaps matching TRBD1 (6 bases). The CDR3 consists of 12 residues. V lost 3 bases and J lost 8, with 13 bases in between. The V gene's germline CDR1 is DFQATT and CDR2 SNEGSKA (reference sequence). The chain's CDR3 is CSASGGLRGYTF. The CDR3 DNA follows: TGCAGTGCTAGTGGGGGGCTGAGGGGCTACACCTTC.

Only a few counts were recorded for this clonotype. The CDR3 bases are TGCAGTGCTAGGGACAAGCAAGTGGGCCCGTCTGGGCCCCAGCATTTT. Translating gives CSARDKQVGPSGPQHF. The V and J genes are TRBV20-1 and TRBJ1-5, with a possible D match to TRBD1 (5 bases). The germline V and J ends were trimmed by 3 bases and 9 bases, with 24 bases remaining between them. Germline loops: CDR1 DFQATT, CDR2 SNEGSKA (reference sequence). CDR3 length: 16 amino acids.

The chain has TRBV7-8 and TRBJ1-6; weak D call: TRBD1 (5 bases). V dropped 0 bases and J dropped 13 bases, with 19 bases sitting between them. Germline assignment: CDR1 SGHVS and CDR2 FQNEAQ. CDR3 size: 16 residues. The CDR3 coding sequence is TGTGCCAGCAGCTTAGCGATAGCGGGGGAGGGTCAGCCCCTCCACTTT. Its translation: CASSLAIAGEGQPLHF.

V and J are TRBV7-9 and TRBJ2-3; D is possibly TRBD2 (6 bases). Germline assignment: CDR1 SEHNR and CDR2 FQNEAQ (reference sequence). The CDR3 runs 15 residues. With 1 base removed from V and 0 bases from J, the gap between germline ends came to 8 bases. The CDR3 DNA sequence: TGTGCCAGCAGCTTAGTCGGGGGAAGCACAGATACGCAGTATTTT. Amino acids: CASSLVGGSTDTQYF. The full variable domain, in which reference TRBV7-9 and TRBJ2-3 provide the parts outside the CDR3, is DTGVSQNPRHKITKRGQNVTFRCDPISEHNRLYWYRQTLGQGPEFLTYFQNEAQLEKSRLLSDRFSAERPKGSFSTLEIQRTEQGDSAMYLCASSLVGGSTDTQYFGPGTRLTVL.

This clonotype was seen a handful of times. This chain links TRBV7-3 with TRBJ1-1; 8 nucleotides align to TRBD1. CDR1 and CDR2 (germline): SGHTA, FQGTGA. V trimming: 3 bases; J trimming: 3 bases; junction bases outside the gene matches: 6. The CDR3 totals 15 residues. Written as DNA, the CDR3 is TGTGCCAGCAGCTTCTCGACAGGGGACTACACTGAAGCTTTCTTT. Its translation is CASSFSTGDYTEAFF.

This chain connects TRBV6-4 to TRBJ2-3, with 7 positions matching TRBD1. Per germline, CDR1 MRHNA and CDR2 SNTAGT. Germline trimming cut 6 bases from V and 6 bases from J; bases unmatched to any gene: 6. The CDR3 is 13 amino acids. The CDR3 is CASSRTGEDTQYF. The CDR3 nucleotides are TGTGCCAGCAGCCGAACAGGGGAGGATACGCAGTATTTT.

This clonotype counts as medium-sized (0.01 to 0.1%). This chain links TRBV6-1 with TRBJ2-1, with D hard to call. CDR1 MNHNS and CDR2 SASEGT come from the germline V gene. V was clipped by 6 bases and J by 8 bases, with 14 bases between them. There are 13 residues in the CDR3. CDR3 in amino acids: CASRGSLKDEQFF. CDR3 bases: TGTGCCAGCAGGGGCAGCCTTAAGGATGAGCAGTTCTTC.

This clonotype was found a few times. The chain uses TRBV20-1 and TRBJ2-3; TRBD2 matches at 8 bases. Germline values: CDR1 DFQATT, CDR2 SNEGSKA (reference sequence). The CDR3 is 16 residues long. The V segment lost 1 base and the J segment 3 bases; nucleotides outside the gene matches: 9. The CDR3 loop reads CSARGRTAGATDTQYF. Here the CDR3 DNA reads TGCAGTGCTAGAGGCCGCACAGCGGGGGCTACAGATACGCAGTATTTT.

Written as DNA, the CDR3 is TGTGCCAGCAGCTTGGTGGCCACAAGCCTGCTCCTCCACTTT. This translates into CASSLVATSLLLHF. This chain connects TRBV5-8 to TRBJ1-6; D is undetermined. Germline loops: CDR1 SGHTS, CDR2 YDEGEE. The CDR3 totals 14 residues. V dropped 0 bases and J dropped 15 bases, with 16 bases sitting between them.

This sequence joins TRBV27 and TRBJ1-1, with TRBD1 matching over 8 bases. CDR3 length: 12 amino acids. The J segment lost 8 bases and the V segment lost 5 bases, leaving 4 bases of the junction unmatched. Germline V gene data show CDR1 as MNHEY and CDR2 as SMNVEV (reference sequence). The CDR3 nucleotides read TGTGCCAGCAGTCGGACAGGGCTGGAAGCTTTCTTT. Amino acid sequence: CASSRTGLEAFF.

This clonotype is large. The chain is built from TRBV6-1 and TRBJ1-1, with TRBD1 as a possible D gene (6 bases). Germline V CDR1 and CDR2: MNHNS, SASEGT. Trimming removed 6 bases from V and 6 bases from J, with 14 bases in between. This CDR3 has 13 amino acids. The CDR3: CASSTGYGPEAFF. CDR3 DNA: TGTGCCAGCAGCACAGGGTATGGCCCTGAAGCTTTCTTT.